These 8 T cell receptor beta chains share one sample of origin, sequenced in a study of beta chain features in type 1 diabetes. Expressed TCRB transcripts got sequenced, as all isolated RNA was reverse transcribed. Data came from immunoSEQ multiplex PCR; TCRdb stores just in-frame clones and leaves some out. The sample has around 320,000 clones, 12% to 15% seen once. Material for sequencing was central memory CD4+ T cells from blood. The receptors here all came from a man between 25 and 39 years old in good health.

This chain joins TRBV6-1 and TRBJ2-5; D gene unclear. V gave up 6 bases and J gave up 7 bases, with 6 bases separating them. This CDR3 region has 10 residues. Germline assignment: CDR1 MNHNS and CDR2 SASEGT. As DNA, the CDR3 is TGTGCCAGCAGCCAGCGGACCCAGTACTTC. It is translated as CASSQRTQYF.

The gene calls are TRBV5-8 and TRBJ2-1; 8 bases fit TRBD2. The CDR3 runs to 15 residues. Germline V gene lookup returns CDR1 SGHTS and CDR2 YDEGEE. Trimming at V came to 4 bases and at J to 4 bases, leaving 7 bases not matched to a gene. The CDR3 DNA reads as TGTGCCAGCAGCAGTGGGATAGCGGGGTACAATGAGCAGTTCTTC. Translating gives CASSSGIAGYNEQFF. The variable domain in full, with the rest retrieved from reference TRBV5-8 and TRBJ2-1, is EAGVTQSPTHLIKTRGQQATLRCSPISGHTSVYWYQQALGLGLQFLLWYDEGEERNRGNFPPRFSGRQFPNYSSELNVNALELEDSALYLCASSSGIAGYNEQFFGPGTRLTVL.

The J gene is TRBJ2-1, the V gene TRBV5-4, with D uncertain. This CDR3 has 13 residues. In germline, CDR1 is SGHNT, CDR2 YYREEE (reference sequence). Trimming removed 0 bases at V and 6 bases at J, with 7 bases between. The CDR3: CASSLVIGNEQFF. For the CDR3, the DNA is TGTGCCAGCAGCTTGGTTATCGGCAATGAGCAGTTCTTC.

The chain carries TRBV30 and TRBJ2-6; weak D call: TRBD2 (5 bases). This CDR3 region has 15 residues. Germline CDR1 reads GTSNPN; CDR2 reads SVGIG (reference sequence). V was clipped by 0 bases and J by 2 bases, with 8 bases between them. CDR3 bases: TGTGCCTGGAGTGTACACGGGACTGGGGCCAACGTCCTGACTTTC. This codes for CAWSVHGTGANVLTF.

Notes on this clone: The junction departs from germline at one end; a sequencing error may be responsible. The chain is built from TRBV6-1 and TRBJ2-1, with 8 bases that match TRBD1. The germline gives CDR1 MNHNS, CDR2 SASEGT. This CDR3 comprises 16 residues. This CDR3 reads CAISAPQGGLYNEQFF. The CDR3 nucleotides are TGTGCCATCAGTGCCCCACAGGGGGGCCTTTACAATGAGCAGTTCTTC.

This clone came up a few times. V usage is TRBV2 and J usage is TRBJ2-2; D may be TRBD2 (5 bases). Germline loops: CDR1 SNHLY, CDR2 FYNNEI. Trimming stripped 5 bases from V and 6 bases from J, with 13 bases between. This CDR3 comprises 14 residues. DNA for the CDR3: TGTGCCAGCAGTCCGGACTTTTCCTCCGGGGAGCTGTTTTTT. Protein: CASSPDFSSGELFF.

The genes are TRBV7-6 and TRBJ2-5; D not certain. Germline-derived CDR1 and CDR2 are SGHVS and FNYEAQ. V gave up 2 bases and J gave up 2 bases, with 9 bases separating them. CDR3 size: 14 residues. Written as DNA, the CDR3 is TGTGCCAGCAGCTTAAGGGCGAGACAAGAGACCCAGTACTTC. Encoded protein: CASSLRARQETQYF.

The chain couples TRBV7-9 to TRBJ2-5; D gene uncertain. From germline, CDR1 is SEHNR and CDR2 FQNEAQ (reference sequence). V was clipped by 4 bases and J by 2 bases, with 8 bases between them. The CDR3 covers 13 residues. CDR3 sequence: CASSSPRQETQYF. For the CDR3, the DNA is TGTGCCAGCAGCTCCCCTCGGCAAGAGACCCAGTACTTC.